Each of the 14 T cell receptor beta chains below was sequenced from the same sample in a study of T cell changes during pregnancy in multiple sclerosis. Here immunoSEQ multiplex PCR was the method, and the copy in TCRdb shows in-frame clones only, minus some. The repertoire holds roughly 26,000 clones, with roughly 89% as singletons. This material consisted of CD8+ T cells from peripheral blood mononuclear cells, taken in the second trimester of pregnancy. These receptors were taken from a female donor with multiple sclerosis, enrolled in a pregnancy study.

This chain uses TRBV11-2 with TRBJ2-5; the match to TRBD2 covers 7 bases. CDR1 SGHAT and CDR2 FQNNGV come from the germline V gene. The CDR3 is 14 amino acids. Trimming cost V 4 bases and J 7 bases; bases outside gene matches: 9. For the CDR3, the DNA is TGTGCCAGCAGCTACGGATTTGGCGGGGGGACCCAGTACTTC. As protein: CASSYGFGGGTQYF. Based on the CDR3 plus reference TRBV11-2 and TRBJ2-5, the full variable domain is EAGVAQSPRYKIIEKRQSVAFWCNPISGHATLYWYQQILGQGPKLLIQFQNNGVVDDSQLPKDRFSAERLKGVDSTLKIQPAKLEDSAVYLCASSYGFGGGTQYFGPGTRLLVL.

This clone was detected only once. The rearrangement uses TRBV25-1 and TRBJ2-1; perhaps TRBD2 as D (6 bases). The V end lost 0 bases, the J end lost 9 bases, and 6 bases lay between the germline ends. The CDR3 loop spans 12 amino acids. Per germline, CDR1 MGHDK and CDR2 SYGVNS. In DNA form, the CDR3 reads TGTGCCAGCAGTGAATACGGGAGTGAGCAGTTCTTC. Amino acid sequence: CASSEYGSEQFF.

The chain carries TRBV9 and TRBJ2-7; D is ambiguous. The germline V gene encodes CDR1 SGDLS and CDR2 YYNGEE. This CDR3 is 13 amino acids long. The V end was cut by 3 bases, the J end by 6 bases, with 13 bases between. CDR3: CASSAVPGGEQYF. DNA of the CDR3: TGTGCCAGCAGCGCCGTCCCTGGCGGCGAGCAGTACTTC.

The V gene is TRBV19, the J gene TRBJ2-1; 7 bases fit TRBD2. The CDR3 sequence is 13 residues long. V lost 3 bases to trimming and J lost 9 bases; unmatched junction nucleotides: 5. Germline V CDR1 and CDR2: LNHDA, SQIVND (reference sequence). The CDR3 coding sequence is TGTGCCAGTAGTATGATAGCGGGCGGTGAGCAGTTCTTC. Translated, it gives CASSMIAGGEQFF. The whole variable domain, remainder taken from reference TRBV19 and TRBJ2-1, is DGGITQSPKYLFRKEGQNVTLSCEQNLNHDAMYWYRQDPGQGLRLIYYSQIVNDFQKGDIAEGYSVSREKKESFPLTVTSAQKNPTAFYLCASSMIAGGEQFFGPGTRLTVL.

The rearrangement links TRBV27 to TRBJ2-7; possible D gene TRBD1, 5 bases. CDR1 is MNHEY, CDR2 SMNVEV, per germline (reference sequence). Trimming shortened V by 3 bases and J by 0 bases, and 9 bases separated the two germline ends. This CDR3 region has 14 residues. CDR3 protein: CASSLGQASYEQYF. CDR3 DNA sequence: TGTGCCAGCAGTTTGGGGCAAGCCTCCTACGAGCAGTACTTC.

V usage is TRBV4-1 and J usage is TRBJ1-1; D ambiguous. This CDR3 contains 12 residues. Germline V CDR1 and CDR2: MGHRA, YSYEKL. Trimming cost V 6 bases and J 11 bases, with 16 bases left between them. In DNA, the CDR3 is TGCGCCAGCAGTCCGAACGAGGGAGAGGCTTTCTTT. This translates into CASSPNEGEAFF.

This chain joins TRBV27 and TRBJ2-7, with TRBD2 matching over 11 bases. With V trimmed by 6 bases and J by 3 bases, 10 bases remained unmatched. This CDR3 has 16 residues. The germline CDR1 and CDR2 sequences are MNHEY and SMNVEV (reference sequence). CDR3 in amino acids: CASRRLLAGDYYEQYF. The CDR3 region has the DNA TGTGCCAGCAGACGCCTACTAGCGGGAGATTACTACGAGCAGTACTTC.

The genes are TRBV7-9 and TRBJ2-2, with 7 bases fitting TRBD2. This CDR3 is built from 14 residues. Looked up from germline, CDR1 is SEHNR and CDR2 is FQNEAQ (reference sequence). The V gene end was trimmed by 1 base and the J gene end by 4 bases; junction bases not matched to a gene: 0. The CDR3 reads CASSLGGGTGELFF. CDR3 bases: TGTGCCAGCAGCTTAGGGGGGGGCACCGGGGAGCTGTTTTTT.

V and J are TRBV15 and TRBJ2-1; perhaps TRBD1 as D (5 bases). V was trimmed by 1 base and J by 7 bases, leaving 5 bases between them. Per the germline V gene, CDR1 is LNHNV and CDR2 is YYDKDF (reference sequence). The CDR3 is 12 residues long. CDR3 sequence: CATSRAGNEQFF. CDR3 DNA: TGTGCCACCAGCAGAGCAGGGAATGAGCAGTTCTTC.

This sequence joins TRBV7-6 and TRBJ2-1; TRBD2 matches 13 bases. The V segment lost 4 bases and the J segment 6 bases; nucleotides outside the gene matches: 15. Germline CDR1 is SGHVS and CDR2 is FNYEAQ. This CDR3 comprises 19 residues. The DNA of the CDR3 is TGTGCCAGCAGCTCATGGGGACTAGCGGGGACCGAGGTCGCCAATGAGCAGTTCTTC. It encodes CASSSWGLAGTEVANEQFF.

This chain connects TRBV29-1 to TRBJ1-5; no definite D call. Germline assignment: CDR1 SQVTM and CDR2 ANQGSEA. Trimming took off 8 bases at V and 0 bases at J, with 20 bases between the two ends. The CDR3 runs 16 residues. CDR3 sequence reads: CSPGGWRVYSNQPQHF. The CDR3 bases are TGCAGCCCGGGAGGGTGGAGGGTCTATAGCAATCAGCCCCAGCATTTT.

The chain couples TRBV5-4 to TRBJ2-2; a weak D match, TRBD2 (6 bases). Trimming took off 3 bases at V and 4 bases at J, with 7 bases between the two ends. The CDR3 length is 13 residues. From germline, CDR1 is SGHNT and CDR2 YYREEE (reference sequence). The CDR3: CASSWDFTGELFF. CDR3 coding DNA: TGTGCCAGCAGCTGGGACTTCACCGGGGAGCTGTTTTTT.

V is TRBV4-3 and J is TRBJ2-7; the match to TRBD2 covers 7 bases. V dropped 1 base and J dropped 3; count of bases not matched to a gene: 6. This CDR3 region has 15 residues. In germline, CDR1 is LGHNA, CDR2 YSLEER. CDR3 nucleotides: TGCGCCAGCAGCCAAGGGTCAGCGGGGCTCTACGAGCAGTACTTC. It is translated as CASSQGSAGLYEQYF.

J is TRBJ1-1 and V is TRBV13, with TRBD1 identical over 11 bases. Germline V gives CDR1 PRHDT, CDR2 FYEKMQ (reference sequence). The CDR3 extends over 16 amino acids. J lost 8 bases, V lost 4 bases, and 12 bases had no gene match. CDR3 coding DNA: TGTGCCAGCAGCTCCTACCCGGGACAGGGGGTATCCGAAGCTTTCTTT. Its protein is CASSSYPGQGVSEAFF. Using reference TRBV13 and TRBJ1-1 for the parts outside the CDR3, the full variable domain is AAGVIQSPRHLIKEKRETATLKCYPIPRHDTVYWYQQGPGQDPQFLISFYEKMQSDKGSIPDRFSAQQFSDYHSELNMSSLELGDSALYFCASSSYPGQGVSEAFFGQGTRLTVV.